This T cell receptor beta chain was obtained from a study of early stage breast cancer tumors. About the research overall: Invasive lobular carcinomas made up four of 12 ER+/PR+/HER2- tumors. Study-level points and caveats: Commonly generated sequences made up most enriched TCRB sequences shared between patients.

Comments on this clone: Antigen specificity is unknown.

Clones were read by immunoSEQ multiplex PCR, and TCRdb kept only the in-frame ones, dropping some. The sample records more than 60,000 clones, around 85% being singletons. J gave up 8 bases and V 3 bases, and 4 bases lay outside the gene matches. Germline lookup yields CDR1 SGHTA and CDR2 FQGNSA. The CDR3 runs to 14 residues. Specimen: blood. This TCR was sampled from a person in their 60s with breast cancer. The chain is built from TRBV7-2 and TRBJ2-2, with 9 bases identical to TRBD1. The DNA of the CDR3 is TGTGCCAGCAGCTTGGACAGGGGTTGGGGGGAGCTGTTTTTT. It yields the protein CASSLDRGWGELFF.